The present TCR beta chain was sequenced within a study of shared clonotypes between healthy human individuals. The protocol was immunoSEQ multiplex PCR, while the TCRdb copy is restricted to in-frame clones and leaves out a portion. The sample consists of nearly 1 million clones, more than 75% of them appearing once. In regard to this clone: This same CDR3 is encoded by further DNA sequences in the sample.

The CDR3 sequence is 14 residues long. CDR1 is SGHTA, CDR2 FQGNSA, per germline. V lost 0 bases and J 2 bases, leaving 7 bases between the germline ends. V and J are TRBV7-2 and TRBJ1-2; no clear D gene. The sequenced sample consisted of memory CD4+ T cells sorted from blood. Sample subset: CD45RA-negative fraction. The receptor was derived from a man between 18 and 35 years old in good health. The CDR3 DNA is TGTGCCAGCAGCTTAGCTGGGTACAACTATGGCTACACCTTC. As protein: CASSLAGYNYGYTF.